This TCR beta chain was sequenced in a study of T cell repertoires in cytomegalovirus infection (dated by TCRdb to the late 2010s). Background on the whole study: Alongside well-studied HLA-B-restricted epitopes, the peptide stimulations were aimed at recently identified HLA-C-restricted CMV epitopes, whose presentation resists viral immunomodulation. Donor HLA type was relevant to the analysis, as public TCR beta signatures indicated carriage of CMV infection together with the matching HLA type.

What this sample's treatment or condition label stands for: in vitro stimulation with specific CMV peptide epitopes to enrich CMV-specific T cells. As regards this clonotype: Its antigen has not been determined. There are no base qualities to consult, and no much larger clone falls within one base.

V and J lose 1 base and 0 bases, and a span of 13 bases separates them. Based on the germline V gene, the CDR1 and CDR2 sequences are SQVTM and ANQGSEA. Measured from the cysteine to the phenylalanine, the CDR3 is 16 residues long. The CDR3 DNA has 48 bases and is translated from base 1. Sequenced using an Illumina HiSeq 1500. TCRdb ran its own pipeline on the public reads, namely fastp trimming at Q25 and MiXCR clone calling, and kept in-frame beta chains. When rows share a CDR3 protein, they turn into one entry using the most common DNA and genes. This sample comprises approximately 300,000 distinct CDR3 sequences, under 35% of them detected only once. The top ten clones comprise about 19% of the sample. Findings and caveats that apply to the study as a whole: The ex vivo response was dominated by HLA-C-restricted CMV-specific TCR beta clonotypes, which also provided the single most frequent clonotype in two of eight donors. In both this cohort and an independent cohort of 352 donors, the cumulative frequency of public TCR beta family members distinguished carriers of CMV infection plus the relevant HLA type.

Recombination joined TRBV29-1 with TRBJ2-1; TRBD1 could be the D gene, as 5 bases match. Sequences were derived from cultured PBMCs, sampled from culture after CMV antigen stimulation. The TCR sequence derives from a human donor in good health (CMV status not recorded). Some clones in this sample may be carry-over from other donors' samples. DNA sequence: TGCAGCGTTGAAGTTTTCGACAGCGCCTCCTACAATGAGCAGTTCTTC. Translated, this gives CSVEVFDSASYNEQFF.